The following is a T cell receptor beta chain sequence with its context. The identical CDR3 is also encoded by other nucleotide sequences in the sample. The data belong to a study of blood T cell repertoires in COVID-19. Study details: Material from acute and convalescent COVID-19 was sourced from the United States, Italy and Spain. PBMCs, B-cell-depleted T cells, or T cells provided the cDNA or gDNA that made up the material.

Produced via immunoSEQ multiplex PCR; TCRdb's table is partial and in-frame only. The repertoire includes over 150,000 clones, 80% to 90% of them detected once, and 0.88% sits in the top ten. The CDR3 consists of 14 residues. The J segment lost 3 bases and the V segment lost 5 bases, leaving 4 bases of the junction unmatched. The V gene's germline CDR1 is SEHNR and CDR2 FQNEAQ (reference sequence). The sample was peripheral blood. The TCR sequence derives from a woman aged 18-29 years who had recovered from COVID-19. The chain recombines TRBV7-9 with TRBJ2-7; the match to TRBD1 covers 10 bases. The CDR3 loop is CASSLGQGDYEQYV. The CDR3, as DNA: TGTGCCAGCAGCCTAGGACAGGGGGACTACGAGCAGTACGTC.